These T cell receptor beta chains were read from a single sample in a study of blood T cell repertoires in COVID-19. The protocol was immunoSEQ multiplex PCR, while the TCRdb copy is restricted to in-frame clones and leaves out a portion. Among 200,000 to 250,000 clones listed, roughly 85% were seen once. The sample comprised peripheral blood. The receptors here all came from an older woman with COVID-19, enrolled during active disease. The CDR3 runs from the conserved cysteine through the conserved F or W. A D gene is named only where the DNA matches it firmly. Where a row states a size, it is once, few, many or the class of an expanded clone; other rows omit it.

once,TRBV19,TRBD1,TRBJ1-1,TGTGCCAGTAGTTCCGGGACAGGGTTGGGCACTGAAGCTTTCTTT,CASSSGTGLGTEAFF
-,TRBV7-2,-,TRBJ1-5,TGTGCCAGCAGCTTAGGAGACATCCAACAGCCCCAGCATTTT,CASSLGDIQQPQHF
-,TRBV21-1,-,TRBJ2-3,TGTGCCAGCAGCAAAGTCGGAGACTCAACACTTAGGTGGACAGATACGCAGTATTTT,CASSKVGDSTLRWTDTQYF
few,TRBV7-9,-,TRBJ1-3,TGTGCCAGCAGCTTAAGGGGGGGCTCTGGAAACACCATATATTTT,CASSLRGGSGNTIYF
-,TRBV7-3,TRBD1,TRBJ1-1,TGTGCCAGCAGCTTAACGGGACAGGGAGGGACTGAAGCTTTCTTT,CASSLTGQGGTEAFF
-,TRBV5-1,-,TRBJ2-7,TGCGCCAGCAGCTTGGATCCGAGTGACATATATTACGAGCAGTACTTC,CASSLDPSDIYYEQYF
-,TRBV2,-,TRBJ1-2,TGTGCCAGCAGTGAAGGGGGGACACCCTATGGCTACACCTTC,CASSEGGTPYGYTF
-,TRBV9,TRBD2,TRBJ2-2,TGTGCCAGCAGCAAGCGGACTAGCACGGACGCCGGGGAGCTGTTTTTT,CASSKRTSTDAGELFF
-,TRBV19,TRBD1,TRBJ1-3,TGTGCCAGTAGTACCCTACAGGGGCGCTCTGGAAACACCATATATTTT,CASSTLQGRSGNTIYF
-,TRBV19,-,TRBJ1-1,TGTGCCAGTAGCACACCGCCCGGCAGGCGAGCTTTCTTT,CASSTPPGRRAFF
-,TRBV9,-,TRBJ2-3,TGTGCCAGCAGGGGAGCCTCAGATACGCAGTATTTT,CASRGASDTQYF
-,TRBV24-1,-,TRBJ2-3,TGTGCCACCCAAAGCACAGATACGCAGTATTTT,CATQSTDTQYF
once,TRBV19,TRBD2,TRBJ2-2,TGTGCCAGTAGCATACAAGGACTAGCGGGAAAGAACACCGGGGAGCTGTTTTTT,CASSIQGLAGKNTGELFF
-,TRBV5-1,-,TRBJ1-5,TGCGCCAGCAGCCCGTTGGGCCCAACCCCCCAGCCCCAGCATTTT,CASSPLGPTPQPQHF
few,TRBV11-1,TRBD1,TRBJ1-1,TGTGCCAGCACCCCGGGACAGGGGACTGAAGCTTTCTTT,CASTPGQGTEAFF
-,TRBV9,-,TRBJ1-2,TGTGCCAGCAGCGACAACAGGGAATGGCCAGATGGCTACACCTTC,CASSDNREWPDGYTF
-,TRBV7-2,TRBD1,TRBJ1-2,TGTGCCAGCAGCTTAGTCGAGACAGGGAGTAATGGCTACACCTTC,CASSLVETGSNGYTF
-,TRBV7-6,-,TRBJ1-5,TGTGCCAGCAGCTTAGACTTAAGCCAGCCCCAGCATTTT,CASSLDLSQPQHF
-,TRBV27,TRBD1,TRBJ1-6,TGTGCCAGCAGTCCAAGGGGACAGGGGGTTAATTCACCCCTCCACTTT,CASSPRGQGVNSPLHF
-,TRBV18,-,TRBJ1-6,TGTGCCAGCTCACCACGGGGGGAAGGTTCACCCCTCCACTTT,CASSPRGEGSPLHF
-,TRBV27,-,TRBJ2-2,TGTGCCAGCAGTCCCTCCTTACCGGCGAACACCGGGGAGCTGTTTTTT,CASSPSLPANTGELFF
once,TRBV15,TRBD2,TRBJ2-1,TGTGCCACAAGGGGACTAGCGGGCTACAATGAGCAGTTCTTC,CATRGLAGYNEQFF